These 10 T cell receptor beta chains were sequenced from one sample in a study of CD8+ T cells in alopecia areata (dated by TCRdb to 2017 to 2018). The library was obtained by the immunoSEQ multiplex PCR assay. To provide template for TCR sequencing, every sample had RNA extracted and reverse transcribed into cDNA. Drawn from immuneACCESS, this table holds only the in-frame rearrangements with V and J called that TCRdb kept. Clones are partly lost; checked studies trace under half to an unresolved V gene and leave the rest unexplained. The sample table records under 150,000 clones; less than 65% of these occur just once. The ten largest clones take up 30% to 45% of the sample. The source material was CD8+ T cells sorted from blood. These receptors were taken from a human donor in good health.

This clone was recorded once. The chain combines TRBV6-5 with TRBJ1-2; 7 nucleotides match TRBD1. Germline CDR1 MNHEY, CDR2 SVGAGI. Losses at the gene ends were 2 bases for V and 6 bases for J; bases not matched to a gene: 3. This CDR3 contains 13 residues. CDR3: CASSYTRGDGYTF. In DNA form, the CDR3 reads TGTGCCAGCAGTTACACCAGGGGGGATGGCTACACCTTC.

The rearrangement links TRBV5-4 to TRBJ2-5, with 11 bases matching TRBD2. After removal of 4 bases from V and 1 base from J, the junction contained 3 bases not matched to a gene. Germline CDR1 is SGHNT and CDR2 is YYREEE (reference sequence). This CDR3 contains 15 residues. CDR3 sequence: CASSRTSGSQETQYF. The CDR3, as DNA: TGTGCCAGCAGCCGGACTAGCGGGTCCCAAGAGACCCAGTACTTC. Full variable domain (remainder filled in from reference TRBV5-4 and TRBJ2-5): ETGVTQSPTHLIKTRGQQVTLRCSSQSGHNTVSWYQQALGQGPQFIFQYYREEENGRGNFPPRFSGLQFPNYSSELNVNALELDDSALYLCASSRTSGSQETQYFGPGTRLLVL.

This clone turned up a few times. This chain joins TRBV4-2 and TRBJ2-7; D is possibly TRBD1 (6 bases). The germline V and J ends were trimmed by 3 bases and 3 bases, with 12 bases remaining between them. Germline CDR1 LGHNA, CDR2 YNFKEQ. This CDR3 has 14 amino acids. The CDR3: CASSHRDNFYEQYF. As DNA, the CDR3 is TGTGCCAGCAGCCACCGGGACAACTTCTACGAGCAGTACTTC.

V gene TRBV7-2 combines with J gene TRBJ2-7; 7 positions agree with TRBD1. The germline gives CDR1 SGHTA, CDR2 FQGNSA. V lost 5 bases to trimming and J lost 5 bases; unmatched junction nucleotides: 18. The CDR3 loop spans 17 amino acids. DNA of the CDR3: TGTGCCAGCAGCCAGACAATTATTCGGGACAGTTTCAACGAGCAGTACTTC. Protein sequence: CASSQTIIRDSFNEQYF.

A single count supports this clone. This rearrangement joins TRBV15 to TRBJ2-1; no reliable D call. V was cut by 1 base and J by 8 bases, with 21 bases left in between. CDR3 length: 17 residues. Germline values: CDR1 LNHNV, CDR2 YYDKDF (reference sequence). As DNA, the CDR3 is TGTGCCACCAGCAGAGTGCCCGCCCAGGCGGCAGAGGATGAGCAGTTCTTC. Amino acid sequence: CATSRVPAQAAEDEQFF.

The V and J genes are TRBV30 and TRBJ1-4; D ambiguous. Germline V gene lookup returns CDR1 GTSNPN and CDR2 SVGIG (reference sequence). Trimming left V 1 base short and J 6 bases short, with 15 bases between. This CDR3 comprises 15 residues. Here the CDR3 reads CAWSEWVGGDEKLFF. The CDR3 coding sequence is TGTGCCTGGAGTGAATGGGTAGGCGGCGATGAAAAACTGTTTTTT. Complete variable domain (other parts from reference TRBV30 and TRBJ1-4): SQTIHQWPATLVQPVGSPLSLECTVEGTSNPNLYWYRQAAGRGLQLLFYSVGIGQISSEVPQNLSASRPQDRQFILSSKKLLLSDSGFYLCAWSEWVGGDEKLFFGSGTQLSVL.

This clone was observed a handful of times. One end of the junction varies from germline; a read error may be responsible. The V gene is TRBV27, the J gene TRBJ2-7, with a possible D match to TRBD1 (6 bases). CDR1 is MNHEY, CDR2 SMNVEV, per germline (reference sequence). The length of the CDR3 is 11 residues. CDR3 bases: TGTGCCAGCGAAATGCAGGGACAAGTAATCTTC. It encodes CASEMQGQVIF.

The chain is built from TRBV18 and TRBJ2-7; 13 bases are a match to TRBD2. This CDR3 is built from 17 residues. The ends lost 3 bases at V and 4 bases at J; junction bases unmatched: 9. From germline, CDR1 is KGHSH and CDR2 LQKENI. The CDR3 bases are TGTGCCAGCTCACCCCTTCCGGGACTAGCGGGGAGGTACGAGCAGTACTTC. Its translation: CASSPLPGLAGRYEQYF. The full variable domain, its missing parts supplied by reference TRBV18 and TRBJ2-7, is NAGVMQNPRHLVRRRGQEARLRCSPMKGHSHVYWYRQLPEEGLKFMVYLQKENIIDESGMPKERFSAEFPKEGPSILRIQQVVRGDSAAYFCASSPLPGLAGRYEQYFGPGTRLTVT.

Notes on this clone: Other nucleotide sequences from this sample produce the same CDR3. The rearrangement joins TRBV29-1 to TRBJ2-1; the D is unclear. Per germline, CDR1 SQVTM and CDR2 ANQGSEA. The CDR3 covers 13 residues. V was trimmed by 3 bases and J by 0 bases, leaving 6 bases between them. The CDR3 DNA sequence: TGCAGCGTTGATGCCAGCTCCTACAATGAGCAGTTCTTC. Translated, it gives CSVDASSYNEQFF.

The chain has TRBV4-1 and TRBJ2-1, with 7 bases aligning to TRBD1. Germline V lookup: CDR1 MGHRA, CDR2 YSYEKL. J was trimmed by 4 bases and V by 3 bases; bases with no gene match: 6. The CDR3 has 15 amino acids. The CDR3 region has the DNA TGCGCCAGCAGCCAGGCCGGGACAGTTTACAATGAGCAGTTCTTC. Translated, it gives CASSQAGTVYNEQFF.